This entry lists 14 T cell receptor beta chains sequenced from one sample in a study of response to subunit inactivated influenza vaccine. TCRdb called the RT-PCR reads again in MiXCR, with one record for every CDR3 protein. This table has 500,000 to 750,000 distinct CDR3 sequences, 14% appearing once. This specimen was PBMCs from blood, taken about 11 days after vaccination. The receptors here all came from a man aged 45-60 years who received an inactivated influenza vaccine.

The rearrangement links TRBV24-1 to TRBJ2-6, with 10 positions matching TRBD1. With V trimmed by 4 bases and J by 2 bases, 4 bases remained unmatched. Germline CDR1 is KGHDR and CDR2 is SFDVKD. This CDR3 spans 17 amino acids. The CDR3 loop reads CATSDSGQGAGANVLTF. DNA for the CDR3: TGTGCCACCAGTGACTCTGGACAGGGGGCTGGGGCCAACGTCCTGACTTTC.

This clonotype was counted between two and nine times. The chain links TRBV3-1 to TRBJ1-1; the D gene is possibly TRBD1 (6 bases). Germline V CDR1 and CDR2: LGHDT, YNNKEL (reference sequence). Trimming removed 7 bases from V and 4 bases from J, with 13 bases in between. CDR3 size: 13 residues. The CDR3 region has the DNA TGTGCCAGCACCCGAGGGGGGACCACTGAAGCTTTCTTT. This codes for CASTRGGTTEAFF.

The chain carries TRBV27 and TRBJ2-6; D is uncertain. Trimming cost V 8 bases and J 4 bases, with 6 bases left between them. Germline V gene sequence: CDR1 MNHEY, CDR2 SMNVEV (reference sequence). This CDR3 contains 12 residues. The chain's CDR3 is CASGTGANVLTF. CDR3 nucleotide sequence: TGTGCCAGCGGAACAGGGGCCAACGTCCTGACTTTC.

The chain recombines TRBV20-1 with TRBJ2-3, with 7 bases aligning to TRBD2. Germline V CDR1 and CDR2: DFQATT, SNEGSKA (reference sequence). V lost 1 base and J lost 1; bases outside the gene matches: 2. The CDR3 is made up of 14 amino acids. In nucleotides, the CDR3 is TGCAGTGCTAGAGGTACTAGCGGCACAGATACGCAGTATTTT. It translates to CSARGTSGTDTQYF.

The table lists this clonotype with many counts. The chain links TRBV5-1 to TRBJ2-2; maybe TRBD1 (5 bases). There are 15 residues in the CDR3. V dropped 0 bases and J dropped 7 bases, with 13 bases sitting between them. In germline, CDR1 is SGHRS, CDR2 YFSETQ. The CDR3 region has the DNA TGCGCCAGCAGCTTGGTGCCAGGGTCCGGCGGGGAGCTGTTTTTT. Encoded protein: CASSLVPGSGGELFF.

The chain has TRBV12-3 or TRBV12-4 and TRBJ2-3; a possible D gene is TRBD2 (5 bases). Deletions cut 6 bases from V and 6 bases from J, with 19 bases between. This CDR3 has 15 amino acids. The chain's CDR3 is CASSLTSSGRDTQYF. The CDR3, as DNA: TGTGCCAGCAGCCTCACTAGTTCCGGACGTGATACGCAGTATTTT.

In this sample, this clonotype turned up a few times. This chain's CDR3 is CSANKDSAYEQYF. DNA of the CDR3: TGCAGTGCTAACAAGGACAGCGCCTACGAGCAGTACTTC. The chain couples TRBV20-1 to TRBJ2-7; D might be TRBD1 (6 bases). There are 13 residues in the CDR3. From germline, CDR1 is DFQATT and CDR2 SNEGSKA (reference sequence). V was clipped by 4 bases and J by 2 bases, with 12 bases between them.

The J gene is TRBJ1-5, the V gene TRBV2; the D is unclear. Per the germline V gene, CDR1 is SNHLY and CDR2 is FYNNEI. This CDR3 spans 14 amino acids. Trimming pared 2 bases from V and 7 bases from J, leaving 12 bases between. CDR3 loop: CASSELGSGQPQHF. CDR3 sequence (DNA): TGTGCCAGCAGTGAACTAGGTTCGGGCCAGCCCCAGCATTTT. Full variable domain (outside the CDR3, taken from reference TRBV2 and TRBJ1-5): EPEVTQTPSHQVTQMGQEVILRCVPISNHLYFYWYRQILGQKVEFLVSFYNNEISEKSEIFDDQFSVERPDGSNFTLKIRSTKLEDSAMYFCASSELGSGQPQHFGDGTRLSIL.

This chain joins TRBV5-1 and TRBJ2-5, with D unresolved. V lost 2 bases and J 1 base, leaving 12 bases between the germline ends. CDR3 length equals 15 residues. From germline, CDR1 is SGHRS and CDR2 YFSETQ. Written as DNA, the CDR3 is TGCGCCAGCAGCTTAAGAGGACGGCTCCAAGAGACCCAGTACTTC. Translating it yields CASSLRGRLQETQYF.

V gene TRBV7-6 combines with J gene TRBJ2-1, with 11 positions matching TRBD1. Per the germline V gene, CDR1 is SGHVS and CDR2 is FNYEAQ. V shed 5 bases, J shed 10 bases, and the junction held 7 bases outside the gene matches. The CDR3 is 14 residues long. Here the CDR3 reads CASSLGQGAGEQFF. CDR3 coding DNA: TGTGCCAGCAGCCTAGGACAGGGGGCAGGCGAGCAGTTCTTC.

This clonotype was counted ten times or more. The chain joins TRBV7-9 to TRBJ1-2; D not certain. This CDR3 contains 13 residues. Germline CDR1 and CDR2: SEHNR and FQNEAQ (reference sequence). The V end was cut by 4 bases, the J end by 2 bases, with 8 bases between. The CDR3 DNA sequence: TGTGCCAGCAGCTCGGGATCAAACTATGGCTACACCTTC. Translation: CASSSGSNYGYTF.

This clonotype was seen a few times. The CDR3 spells CASSKRLAGAYEQYF. In nucleotides, the CDR3 is TGTGCCAGCAGTAAACGACTAGCGGGAGCCTACGAGCAGTACTTC. The V gene is TRBV6-1, the J gene TRBJ2-7; 12 nucleotides line up with TRBD2. J gave up 2 bases and V 5 bases, and 4 bases lay outside the gene matches. CDR1 is MNHNS and CDR2 is SASEGT in the germline V gene. The CDR3 spans 15 residues.

The chain combines TRBV20-1 with TRBJ2-3; 8 nucleotides line up with TRBD2. The CDR3 spans 14 residues. CDR1 and CDR2 (germline): DFQATT, SNEGSKA (reference sequence). Trimming removed 3 bases from V and 3 bases from J; junction bases left unmatched: 5. CDR3 coding DNA: TGCAGTGCTAGTCGAGCGGGGGTGACAGATACGCAGTATTTT. This codes for CSASRAGVTDTQYF.

The chain uses TRBV6-1 and TRBJ2-1; 9 nucleotides align to TRBD1. CDR3 length: 13 residues. The germline V gene encodes CDR1 MNHNS and CDR2 SASEGT. V was clipped by 7 bases and J by 8 bases; unmatched bases: 6. CDR3 protein: CASIGTGPDEQFF. The CDR3 DNA sequence: TGTGCCAGCATAGGGACAGGGCCAGATGAGCAGTTCTTC.